The TCR beta chain under discussion was sequenced for a study of response to subunit inactivated influenza vaccine. V lost 8 bases to trimming and J lost 0 bases, with 14 bases between them. Germline loops: CDR1 MNHNS, CDR2 SASEGT. The CDR3 runs 15 residues. One entry per CDR3 protein, called by TCRdb with MiXCR from the RT-PCR reads. The sample consists of some 160,000 distinct CDR3 sequences, 9.5% to 13% of them appearing once. This clonotype appeared many times. The chain employs TRBV6-1 and TRBJ2-1; the D gene could be TRBD1 or TRBD2 (5 bases each). Sequences were derived from non-naive T cells sorted from PBMCs, sampled about 6 weeks after vaccination. The receptor was isolated from a man aged 45-65 years who received an inactivated influenza vaccine. The CDR3 reads CASARGSFSYNEQFF. CDR3 coding DNA: TGTGCCAGCGCACGGGGCAGTTTCTCCTACAATGAGCAGTTCTTC.